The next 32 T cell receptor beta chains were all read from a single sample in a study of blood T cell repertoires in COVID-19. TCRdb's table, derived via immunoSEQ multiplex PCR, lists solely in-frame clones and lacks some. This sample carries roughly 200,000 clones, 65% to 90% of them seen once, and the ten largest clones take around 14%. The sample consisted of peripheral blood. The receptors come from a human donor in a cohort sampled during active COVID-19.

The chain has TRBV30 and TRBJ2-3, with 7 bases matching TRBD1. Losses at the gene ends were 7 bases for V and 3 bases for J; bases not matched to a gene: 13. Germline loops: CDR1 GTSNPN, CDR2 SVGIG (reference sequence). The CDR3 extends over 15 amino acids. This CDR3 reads CAFNGDRGFTDTQYF. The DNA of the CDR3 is TGTGCCTTTAATGGGGACAGAGGTTTTACAGATACGCAGTATTTT. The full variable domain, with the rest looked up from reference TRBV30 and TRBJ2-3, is SQTIHQWPATLVQPVGSPLSLECTVEGTSNPNLYWYRQAAGRGLQLLFYSVGIGQISSEVPQNLSASRPQDRQFILSSKKLLLSDSGFYLCAFNGDRGFTDTQYFGPGTRLTVL.

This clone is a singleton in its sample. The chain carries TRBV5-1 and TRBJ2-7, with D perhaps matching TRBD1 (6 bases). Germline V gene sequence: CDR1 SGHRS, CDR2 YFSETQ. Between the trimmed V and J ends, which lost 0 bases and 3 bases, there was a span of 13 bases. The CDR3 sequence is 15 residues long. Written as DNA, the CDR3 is TGCGCCAGCAGCTTGGATGGGGACACCAACTACGAGCAGTACTTC. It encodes CASSLDGDTNYEQYF. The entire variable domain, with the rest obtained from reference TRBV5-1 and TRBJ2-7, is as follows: KAGVTQTPRYLIKTRGQQVTLSCSPISGHRSVSWYQQTPGQGLQFLFEYFSETQRNKGNFPGRFSGRQFSNSRSEMNVSTLELGDSALYLCASSLDGDTNYEQYFGPGTRLTVT.

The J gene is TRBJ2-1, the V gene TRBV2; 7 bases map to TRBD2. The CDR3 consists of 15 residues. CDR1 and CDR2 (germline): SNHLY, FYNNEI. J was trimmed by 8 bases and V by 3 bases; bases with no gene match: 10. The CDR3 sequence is CASSDFGLVLHEQFF. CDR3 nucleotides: TGTGCCAGCAGTGACTTCGGACTAGTTTTGCATGAGCAGTTCTTC. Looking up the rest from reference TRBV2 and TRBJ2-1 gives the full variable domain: EPEVTQTPSHQVTQMGQEVILRCVPISNHLYFYWYRQILGQKVEFLVSFYNNEISEKSEIFDDQFSVERPDGSNFTLKIRSTKLEDSAMYFCASSDFGLVLHEQFFGPGTRLTVL.

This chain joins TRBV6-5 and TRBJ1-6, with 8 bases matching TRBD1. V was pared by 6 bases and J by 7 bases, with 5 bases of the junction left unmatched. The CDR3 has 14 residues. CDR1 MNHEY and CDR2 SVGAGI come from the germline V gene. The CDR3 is CASRKDRVNSPLHF. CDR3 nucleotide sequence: TGTGCCAGCAGAAAGGACAGGGTAAATTCACCCCTCCACTTT.

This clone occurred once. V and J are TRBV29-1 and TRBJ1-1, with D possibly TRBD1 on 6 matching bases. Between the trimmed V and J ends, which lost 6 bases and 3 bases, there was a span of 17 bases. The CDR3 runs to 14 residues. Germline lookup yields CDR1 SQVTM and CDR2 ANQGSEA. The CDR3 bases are TGCAGCGTCGGGGCGGGGGCTGGGGACACTGAAGCTTTCTTT. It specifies CSVGAGAGDTEAFF.

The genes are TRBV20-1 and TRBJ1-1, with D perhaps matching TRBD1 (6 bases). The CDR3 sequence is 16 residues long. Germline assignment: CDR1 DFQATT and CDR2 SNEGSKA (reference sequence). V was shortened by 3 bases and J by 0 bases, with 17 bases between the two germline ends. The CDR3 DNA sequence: TGCAGTGCTAGTGGGGCCAGGGGCCCTATGAACACTGAAGCTTTCTTT. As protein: CSASGARGPMNTEAFF.

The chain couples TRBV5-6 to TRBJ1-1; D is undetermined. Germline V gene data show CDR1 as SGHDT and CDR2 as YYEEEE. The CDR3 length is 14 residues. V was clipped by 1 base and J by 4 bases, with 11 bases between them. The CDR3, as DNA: TGTGCCAGCAGCTTGTTAGTATCCACCACTGAAGCTTTCTTT. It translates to CASSLLVSTTEAFF.

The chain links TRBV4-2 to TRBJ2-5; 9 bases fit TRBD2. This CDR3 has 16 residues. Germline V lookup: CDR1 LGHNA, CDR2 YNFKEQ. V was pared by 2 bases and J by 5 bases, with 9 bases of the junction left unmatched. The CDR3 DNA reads TGTGCCAGCAGCCAAAGGTCCCAGCGGGAGGCGGAGACCCAGTACTTC. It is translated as CASSQRSQREAETQYF.

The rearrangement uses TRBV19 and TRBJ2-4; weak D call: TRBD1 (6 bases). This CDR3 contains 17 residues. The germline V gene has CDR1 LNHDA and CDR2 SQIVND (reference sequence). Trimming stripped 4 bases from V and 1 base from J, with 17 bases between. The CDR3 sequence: CASSTGVAIGAKNIQYF. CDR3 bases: TGTGCCAGTAGTACAGGGGTTGCGATTGGGGCCAAAAACATTCAGTACTTC. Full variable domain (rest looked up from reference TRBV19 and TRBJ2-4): DGGITQSPKYLFRKEGQNVTLSCEQNLNHDAMYWYRQDPGQGLRLIYYSQIVNDFQKGDIAEGYSVSREKKESFPLTVTSAQKNPTAFYLCASSTGVAIGAKNIQYFGAGTRLSVL.

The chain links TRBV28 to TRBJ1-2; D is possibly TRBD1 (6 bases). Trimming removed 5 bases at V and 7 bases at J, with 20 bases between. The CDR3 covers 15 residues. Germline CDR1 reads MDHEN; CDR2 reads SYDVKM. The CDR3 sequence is CASSITAPGAGGYTF. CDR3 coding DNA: TGTGCCAGCAGTATCACAGCCCCAGGGGCGGGTGGCTACACCTTC.

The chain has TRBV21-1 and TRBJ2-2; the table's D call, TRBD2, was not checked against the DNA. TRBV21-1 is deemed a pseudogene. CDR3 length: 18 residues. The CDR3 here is CASSTTIAGGPWTGELFF. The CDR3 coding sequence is TGTGCCAGCAGCACTACAATAGCGGGAGGGCCATGGACCGGGGAGCTGTTTTTT.

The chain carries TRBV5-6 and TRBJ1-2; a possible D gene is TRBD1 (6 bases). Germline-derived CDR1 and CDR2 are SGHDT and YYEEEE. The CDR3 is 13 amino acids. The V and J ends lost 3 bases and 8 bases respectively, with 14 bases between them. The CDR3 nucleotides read TGTGCCAGCAGCTCAACAGGGCGGCAGGGCTACACCTTC. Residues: CASSSTGRQGYTF.

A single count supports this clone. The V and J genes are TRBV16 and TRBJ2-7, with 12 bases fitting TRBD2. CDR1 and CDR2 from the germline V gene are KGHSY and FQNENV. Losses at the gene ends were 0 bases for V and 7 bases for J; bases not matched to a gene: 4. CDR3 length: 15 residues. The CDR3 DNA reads TGTGCCAGCAGCCAATCGGCTAGCGGGAGGGGAGAGCAGTACTTC. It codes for CASSQSASGRGEQYF. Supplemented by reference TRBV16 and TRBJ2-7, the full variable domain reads GEEVAQTPKHLVRGEGQKAKLYCAPIKGHSYVFWYQQVLKNEFKFLISFQNENVFDETGMPKERFSAKCLPNSPCSLEIQATKLEDSAVYFCASSQSASGRGEQYFGPGTRLTVT.

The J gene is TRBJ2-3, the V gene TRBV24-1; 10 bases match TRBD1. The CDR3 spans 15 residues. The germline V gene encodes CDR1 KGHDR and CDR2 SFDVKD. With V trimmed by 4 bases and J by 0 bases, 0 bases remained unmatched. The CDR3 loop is CATSETGGSTDTQYF. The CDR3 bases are TGTGCCACCAGTGAGACAGGGGGCAGCACAGATACGCAGTATTTT.

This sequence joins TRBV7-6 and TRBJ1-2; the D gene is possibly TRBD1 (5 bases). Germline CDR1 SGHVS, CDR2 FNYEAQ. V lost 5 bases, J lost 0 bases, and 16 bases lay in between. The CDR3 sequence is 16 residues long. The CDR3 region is CASSGGPGGANYGYTF. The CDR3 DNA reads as TGTGCCAGCAGCGGAGGCCCGGGGGGAGCTAACTATGGCTACACCTTC.

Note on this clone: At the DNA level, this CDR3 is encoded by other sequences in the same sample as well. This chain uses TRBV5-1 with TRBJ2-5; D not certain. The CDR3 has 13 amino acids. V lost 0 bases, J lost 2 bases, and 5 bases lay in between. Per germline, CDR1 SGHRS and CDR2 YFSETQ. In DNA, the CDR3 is TGCGCCAGCAGCTTGGGTCAGCAAGAGACCCAGTACTTC. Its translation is CASSLGQQETQYF.

This chain's CDR3 is CAWSRTDSVGDTQYF. The CDR3 DNA is TGTGCCTGGAGTCGGACAGACTCGGTGGGGGATACGCAGTATTTT. V gene TRBV30 combines with J gene TRBJ2-3; perhaps TRBD1 as D (6 bases). The germline gives CDR1 GTSNPN, CDR2 SVGIG (reference sequence). The CDR3 has 15 amino acids. The V and J ends lost 2 bases and 6 bases respectively, with 18 bases between them.

The CDR3: CASSWGPSFIYNEQFF. CDR3 coding DNA: TGTGCCAGCAGTTGGGGGCCTAGTTTTATCTACAATGAGCAGTTCTTC. The V and J genes are TRBV6-2 or TRBV6-3 and TRBJ2-1; a weak D match, TRBD1 (6 bases). CDR3 size: 16 residues. Trimming removed 4 bases from V and 3 bases from J, with 16 bases in between. CDR1 is MNHEY, CDR2 SVGEGT, per germline.

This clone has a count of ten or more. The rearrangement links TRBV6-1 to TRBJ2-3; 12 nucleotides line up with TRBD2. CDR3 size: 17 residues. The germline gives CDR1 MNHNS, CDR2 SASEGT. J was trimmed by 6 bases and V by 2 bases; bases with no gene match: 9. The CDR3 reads CASSERASGRVGDTQYF. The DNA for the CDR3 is TGTGCCAGCAGTGAAAGGGCTAGCGGGAGGGTAGGGGATACGCAGTATTTT.

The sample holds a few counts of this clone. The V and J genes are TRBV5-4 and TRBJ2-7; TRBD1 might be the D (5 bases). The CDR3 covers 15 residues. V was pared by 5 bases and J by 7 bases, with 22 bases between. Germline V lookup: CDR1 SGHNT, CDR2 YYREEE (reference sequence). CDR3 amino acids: CASSSDLGQGIEQYF. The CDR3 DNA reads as TGTGCCAGCAGTTCCGACTTAGGGCAGGGTATAGAGCAGTACTTC. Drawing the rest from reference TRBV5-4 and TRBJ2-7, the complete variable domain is ETGVTQSPTHLIKTRGQQVTLRCSSQSGHNTVSWYQQALGQGPQFIFQYYREEENGRGNFPPRFSGLQFPNYSSELNVNALELDDSALYLCASSSDLGQGIEQYFGPGTRLTVT.

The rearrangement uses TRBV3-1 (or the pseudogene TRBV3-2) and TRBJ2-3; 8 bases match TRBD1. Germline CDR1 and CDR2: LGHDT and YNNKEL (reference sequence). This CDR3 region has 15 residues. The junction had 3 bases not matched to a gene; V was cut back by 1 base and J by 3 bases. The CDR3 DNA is TGTGCCAGCAGCCAAGGGACAGGGAGGACAGATACGCAGTATTTT. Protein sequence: CASSQGTGRTDTQYF.

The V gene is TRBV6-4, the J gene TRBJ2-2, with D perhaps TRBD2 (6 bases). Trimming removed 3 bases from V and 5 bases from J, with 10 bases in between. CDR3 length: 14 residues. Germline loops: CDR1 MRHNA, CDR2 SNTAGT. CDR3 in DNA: TGTGCCAGCAGTGAAAACGGAGGGACCGGGGAGCTGTTTTTT. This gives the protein CASSENGGTGELFF.

The CDR3 DNA is TGTGCCAGCAGCACCTACAGCGGGGGGAGGGGCACAGATACGCAGTATTTT. Translating gives CASSTYSGGRGTDTQYF. The gene calls are TRBV3-1 (or the pseudogene TRBV3-2) and TRBJ2-3; 9 bases line up with TRBD2. This CDR3 contains 17 residues. With V trimmed by 5 bases and J by 1 base, 10 bases remained unmatched. Germline CDR1 is LGHDT and CDR2 is YNNKEL (reference sequence).

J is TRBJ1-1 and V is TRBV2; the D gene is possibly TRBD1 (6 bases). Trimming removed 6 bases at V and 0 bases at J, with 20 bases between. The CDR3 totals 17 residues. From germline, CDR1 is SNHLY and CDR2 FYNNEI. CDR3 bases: TGTGCCAGCAGCAGACTTCCCGGGGGGCACATGAACACTGAAGCTTTCTTT. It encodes CASSRLPGGHMNTEAFF.

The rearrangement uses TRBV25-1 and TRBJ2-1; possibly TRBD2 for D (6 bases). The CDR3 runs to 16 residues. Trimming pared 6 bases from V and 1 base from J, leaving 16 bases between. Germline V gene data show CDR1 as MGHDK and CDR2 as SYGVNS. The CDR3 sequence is CASRKGPGASYNEQFF. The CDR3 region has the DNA TGTGCCAGCAGAAAAGGGCCGGGAGCATCCTACAATGAGCAGTTCTTC.

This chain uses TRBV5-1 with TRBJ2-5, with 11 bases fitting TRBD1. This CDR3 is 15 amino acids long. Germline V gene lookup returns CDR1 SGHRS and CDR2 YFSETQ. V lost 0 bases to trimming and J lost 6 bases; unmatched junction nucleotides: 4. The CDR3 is CASSLGTGGLKTQYF. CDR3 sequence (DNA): TGCGCCAGCAGCTTGGGGACAGGGGGCTTGAAGACCCAGTACTTC.

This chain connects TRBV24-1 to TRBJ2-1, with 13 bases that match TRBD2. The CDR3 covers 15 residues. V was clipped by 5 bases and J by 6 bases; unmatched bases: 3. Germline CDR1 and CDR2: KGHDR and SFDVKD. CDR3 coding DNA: TGTGCCACCAGTGGCAGACTAGCGGGAGGCAATGAGCAGTTCTTC. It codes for CATSGRLAGGNEQFF.

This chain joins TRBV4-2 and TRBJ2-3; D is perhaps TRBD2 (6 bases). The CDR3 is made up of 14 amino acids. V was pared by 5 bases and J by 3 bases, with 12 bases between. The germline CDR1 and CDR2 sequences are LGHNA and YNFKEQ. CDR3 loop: CASSNSGLTDTQYF. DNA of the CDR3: TGTGCCAGCAGCAATAGCGGATTGACAGATACGCAGTATTTT.

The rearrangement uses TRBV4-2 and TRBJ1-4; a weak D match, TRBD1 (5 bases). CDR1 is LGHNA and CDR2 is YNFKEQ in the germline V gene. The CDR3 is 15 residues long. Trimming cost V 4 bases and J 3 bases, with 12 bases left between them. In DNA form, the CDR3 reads TGTGCCAGCAGCCCCCAACAGGTTTCTAATGAAAAACTGTTTTTT. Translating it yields CASSPQQVSNEKLFF.

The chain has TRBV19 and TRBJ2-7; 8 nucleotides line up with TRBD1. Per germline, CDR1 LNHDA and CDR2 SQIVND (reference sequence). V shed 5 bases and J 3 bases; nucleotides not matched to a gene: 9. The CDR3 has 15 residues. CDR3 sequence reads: CASSLGTQGGYEQYF. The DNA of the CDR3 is TGTGCCAGTAGTCTCGGGACACAGGGGGGCTACGAGCAGTACTTC.

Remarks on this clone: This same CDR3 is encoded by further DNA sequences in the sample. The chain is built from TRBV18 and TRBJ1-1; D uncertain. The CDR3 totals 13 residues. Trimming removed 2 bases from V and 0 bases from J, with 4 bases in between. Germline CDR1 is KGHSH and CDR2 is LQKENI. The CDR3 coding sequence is TGTGCCAGCTCACCAGGGCTGAACACTGAAGCTTTCTTT. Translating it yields CASSPGLNTEAFF.

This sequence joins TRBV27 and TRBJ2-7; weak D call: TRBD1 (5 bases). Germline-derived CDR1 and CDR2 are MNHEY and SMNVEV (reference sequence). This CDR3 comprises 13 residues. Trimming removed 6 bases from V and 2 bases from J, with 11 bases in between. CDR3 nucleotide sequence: TGTGCCAGCAGGTCTGACAGCACCTACGAGCAGTACTTC. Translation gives CASRSDSTYEQYF.